This section outlines one T cell receptor (beta chain) sequence together with its context. Authors' methods: Estimation of nucleated cell counts was performed using reference gene primer amplification. Sequencing was performed with immunoSEQ multiplex PCR; in TCRdb, only in-frame clones are kept and a portion is missing. V, J and clone size reflect that table, while D and trimming were determined from the DNA. The sample carries 250,000 to 350,000 clones, 92% recorded once. This entry comes from a study of blood T cell repertoires in COVID-19. CDR3 size: 12 residues. In germline, CDR1 is SGHKS, CDR2 YYEKEE (reference sequence). Trimming shortened V by 4 bases and J by 9 bases, and 12 bases separated the two germline ends. Across under 25 US areas, participants ranged in age from about 18 to 90 years.

The origin of this receptor is a woman between 25 and 40 years old who had recovered from COVID-19. The sequenced sample was PBMCs or T cells enriched from blood (not recorded which). The J gene is TRBJ2-3, the V gene TRBV5-5; D unresolved. The CDR3 DNA reads TGTGCCAGCAGCCTACAGTTTGGGACGCAGTATTTT. Translation gives CASSLQFGTQYF.